These T cell receptor beta chains were read from a single sample in a study of synovial regulatory T cells in juvenile arthritis. Sequencing used immunoSEQ multiplex PCR; TCRdb keeps in-frame clones, though not all of them. The sample includes about 1,300 clones. Specimen: Treg cells from blood. These receptors came from a donor aged 2-30 years with juvenile idiopathic arthritis. Both conserved end residues are part of each CDR3. Clone size is stated in some rows and not others, as once, few, many or a class when expanded.

j_call | clone_size | v_call | cdr3_aa
TRBJ2-1 | . | TRBV18 | CASSPPRAEAQFF
TRBJ2-2 | large | TRBV10-3 | CAISDPSGRGTGELFF
TRBJ1-1 | medium-sized | TRBV4-2 | CASRSRGLIEAFF
TRBJ2-3 | medium-sized | TRBV10-3 | CAISDRLTGTSTDTQYF
TRBJ2-1 | large | TRBV19 | CASSMQVRDEQFF
TRBJ2-2 | medium-sized | TRBV7-2 | CASSSGTSVYGELFF
TRBJ1-2 | medium-sized | TRBV7-9 | CASGGVYGYTF
TRBJ2-5 | medium-sized | TRBV9 | CASSTDPGTKETQYF
TRBJ2-2 | medium-sized | TRBV6-5 | CASSYRASGTTGELFF
TRBJ2-7 | medium-sized | TRBV6-6 | CASRGTLAHGEQYF
TRBJ1-3 | medium-sized | TRBV9 | CASSLRWTATGNTIYF
TRBJ2-7 | medium-sized | TRBV11-3 | CASSLDNRAYEQYF
TRBJ1-5 | medium-sized | TRBV15 | CATSRDTGWDQPQHF
TRBJ2-2 | medium-sized | TRBV7-8 | CASSSEARATGELFF
TRBJ1-3 | medium-sized | TRBV6-5 | CASKTASGVGTIYF
TRBJ2-3 | . | TRBV30 | CAWKFGGGTDTQYF
TRBJ2-5 | medium-sized | TRBV5-4 | CASSLARAQETQYF
TRBJ1-1 | medium-sized | TRBV5-6 | CASSLAGPPPNTEAFF
TRBJ1-6 | medium-sized | TRBV13 | CASSLGRGHYNSPLHF
TRBJ2-1 | medium-sized | TRBV15 | CATSREVVGLYNEQFF
TRBJ1-5 | medium-sized | TRBV7-2 | CASSLGAGQPQHF
TRBJ1-5 | medium-sized | TRBV6-6 | CASSYGTGQPQHF
TRBJ2-3 | medium-sized | TRBV7-2 | CASTPGGRTTDTQYF
TRBJ2-1 | medium-sized | TRBV27 | CASTNGGFHNEQFF
TRBJ2-3 | . | TRBV5-4 | CASSWKGGRWPDTQYF
TRBJ2-7 | medium-sized | TRBV11-2 | CASSSLVAGVVEQYF
TRBJ2-2 | medium-sized | TRBV27 | CASSFSVTSGLGVNTGELFF
TRBJ2-2 | medium-sized | TRBV6-6 | CASTWGGMNTGELFF
TRBJ1-2 | large | TRBV4-3 | CASSQDERRGGGYTF
TRBJ1-2 | medium-sized | TRBV5-8 | CASSFPGRNYYGYTF
TRBJ2-5 | large | TRBV2 | CATHGARDDGGETQYF